This T cell receptor (beta chain) was profiled in a study of blood T cell repertoires in COVID-19. For the study at large: Acute-phase and convalescent COVID-19 samples originated in the United States, Italy and Spain. The analysed material was cDNA or gDNA that came from T cells, B-cell-depleted T cells, or PBMCs.

In the source study's methods: For nucleated cells, counts were estimated from reference gene primer amplification. Profiling relied on immunoSEQ multiplex PCR, and the TCRdb table lists in-frame clones only, not all of them. The V and J calls and the clone size are those of that table, but D and trimming were determined from the DNA. The data hold under 45,000 clones, with around nine tenths observed a single time. V was pared by 2 bases and J by 4 bases, with 4 bases of the junction left unmatched. The CDR3 consists of 14 residues. Germline values: CDR1 KGHSH, CDR2 LQKENI. This chain links TRBV18 with TRBJ1-1; 7 bases match TRBD1. Sequenced: peripheral blood. This clonotype originated in a man in his sixties with active or convalescent COVID-19. This CDR3 is CASSPKGASTEAFF. In DNA, the CDR3 is TGTGCCAGCTCACCAAAGGGGGCTAGCACTGAAGCTTTCTTT.